This T cell receptor beta chain derives from a study of beta chain features in type 1 diabetes. Expressed TCRB transcripts were sequenced because the isolated RNA had all been reverse transcribed beforehand. Profiling relied on immunoSEQ multiplex PCR, and the TCRdb table lists in-frame clones only, not all of them. The table has hundreds of thousands of clones, 17% seen once. Germline V gives CDR1 SEHNR, CDR2 FQNEAQ (reference sequence). CDR3 size: 14 residues. Trimming stripped 8 bases from V and 5 bases from J, with 16 bases between. The rearrangement joins TRBV7-9 to TRBJ2-1; perhaps TRBD2 as D (6 bases). The sequence was collected from a woman aged 18-29 years in good health. The sequenced sample was naive CD4+ T cells from blood. CDR3 protein: CASFLPGVNNEQFF. The CDR3 bases are TGTGCCAGCTTTCTCCCGGGAGTAAACAATGAGCAGTTCTTC.